The sequence of this TCR beta chain was determined in a study of T-cell reconstitution after alpha-beta-depleted transplantation in children. Preparation of the TCRbeta library used unique molecular identifiers. TCRdb reprocessed the PCR reads with MiXCR, giving one entry per CDR3 protein. The sample holds fewer than 550,000 distinct CDR3 sequences; over 9.5% are singletons and the top ten take 2%. CDR1 KGHSH and CDR2 LQKENI come from the germline V gene. There are 13 residues in the CDR3. After removal of 4 bases from V and 7 bases from J, the junction contained 6 bases not matched to a gene. There are many counts of this clonotype.

The sample consisted of PBMCs, taken before TCRalphabeta/CD19-depleted stem cell transplant. V is TRBV18 and J is TRBJ1-1, with 7 bases lining up with TRBD1. This receptor was obtained from a child aged 2-9 years with inherited bone marrow failure, due to receive a stem cell transplant. This CDR3 reads CASSQGARGEAFF. In nucleotides, the CDR3 is TGTGCCAGCTCACAGGGGGCGAGGGGTGAAGCTTTCTTT.